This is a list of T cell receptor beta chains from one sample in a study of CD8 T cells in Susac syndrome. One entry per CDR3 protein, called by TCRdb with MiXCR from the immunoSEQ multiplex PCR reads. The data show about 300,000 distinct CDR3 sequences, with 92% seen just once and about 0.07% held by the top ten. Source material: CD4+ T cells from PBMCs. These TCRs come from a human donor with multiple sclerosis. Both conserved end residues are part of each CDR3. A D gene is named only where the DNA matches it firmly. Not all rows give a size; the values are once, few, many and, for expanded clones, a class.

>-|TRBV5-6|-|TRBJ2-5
CASSLLHGFQETQYF
TGTGCCAGCAGCTTACTTCACGGTTTTCAAGAGACCCAGTACTTC
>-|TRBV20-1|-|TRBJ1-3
CSASPVAGNTIYF
TGCAGTGCTAGCCCGGTGGCAGGAAACACCATATATTTT
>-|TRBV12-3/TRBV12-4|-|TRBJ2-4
CASGGLLAKNIQYF
TGTGCCAGCGGGGGGCTCCTAGCCAAAAACATTCAGTACTTC
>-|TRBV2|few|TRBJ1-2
CASRTGAYGYTF
TGTGCCAGCAGGACCGGGGCCTATGGCTACACCTTC
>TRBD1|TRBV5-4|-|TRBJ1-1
CASSSGQDTEAFF
TGTGCCAGCAGCAGCGGACAGGACACTGAAGCTTTCTTT
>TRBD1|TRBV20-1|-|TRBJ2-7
CSAPKQGAVGEQYF
TGCAGTGCACCGAAACAGGGGGCTGTGGGAGAGCAGTACTTC
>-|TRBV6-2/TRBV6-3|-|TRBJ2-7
CAAQFMWSSYEQYF
TGTGCCGCCCAATTCATGTGGTCCTCCTACGAGCAGTACTTC
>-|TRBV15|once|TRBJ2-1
CATSRDRGYEQFF
TGTGCCACCAGCAGAGATCGAGGATATGAGCAGTTCTTC
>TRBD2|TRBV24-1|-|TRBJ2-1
CATSEGREPYNEQFF
TGTGCCACCAGTGAAGGGAGGGAGCCCTACAATGAGCAGTTCTTC
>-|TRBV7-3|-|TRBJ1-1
CASSSNNGGTEAFF
TGTGCCAGCAGCTCCAACAACGGGGGCACTGAAGCTTTCTTT
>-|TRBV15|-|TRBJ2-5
CATSRIRQGREETQYF
TGTGCCACCAGCAGAATCCGGCAGGGAAGGGAAGAGACCCAGTACTTC
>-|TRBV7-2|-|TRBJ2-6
CASSLERASGANVLTF
TGTGCCAGCAGCTTAGAGAGAGCCTCTGGGGCCAACGTCCTGACTTTC
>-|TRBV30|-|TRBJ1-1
CAWSQGWTEAFF
TGTGCCTGGAGTCAGGGGTGGACTGAAGCTTTCTTT
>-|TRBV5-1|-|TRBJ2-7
CASRSGTHEQYF
TGCGCCAGCAGATCCGGGACCCACGAGCAGTACTTC
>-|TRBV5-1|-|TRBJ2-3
CASSGGRDTQYF
TGCGCCAGCTCCGGGGGTCGGGATACGCAGTATTTT
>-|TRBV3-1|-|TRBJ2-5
CASSRPRQGTYLRVDQYF
TGTGCCAGCAGTCGACCACGTCAGGGGACCTACCTAAGAGTGGACCAGTACTTC
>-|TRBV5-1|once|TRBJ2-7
CASSLPGPSYEQYF
TGCGCCAGCAGCTTGCCGGGGCCCTCCTACGAGCAGTACTTC
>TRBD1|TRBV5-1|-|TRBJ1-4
CASSYLGWDRNHEKLFF
TGCGCCAGCAGCTACTTGGGGTGGGACAGAAACCATGAAAAACTGTTTTTT
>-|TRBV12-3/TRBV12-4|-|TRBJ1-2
CASSRPPYTSPDGYTF
TGTGCCAGCAGTCGTCCCCCTTACACCAGCCCGGATGGCTACACCTTC
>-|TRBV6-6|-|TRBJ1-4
CASSGRRAVDEKLFF
TGTGCCAGCAGTGGTCGGAGGGCGGTGGATGAAAAACTGTTTTTT
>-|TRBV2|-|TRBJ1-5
CASSEGGHRKAQPQHF
TGTGCCAGCAGTGAGGGGGGACACAGGAAGGCTCAGCCCCAGCATTTT
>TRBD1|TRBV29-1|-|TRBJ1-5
CSVKPTGNQPQHF
TGCAGCGTGAAACCGACAGGGAATCAGCCCCAGCATTTT
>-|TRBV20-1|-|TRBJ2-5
CSASGGPVQETQYF
TGCAGTGCTAGTGGCGGGCCGGTACAAGAGACCCAGTACTTC
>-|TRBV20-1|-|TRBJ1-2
CSARDSSGMDRRAYTF
TGCAGTGCTAGAGATTCGTCTGGGATGGACCGGCGGGCCTACACCTTC
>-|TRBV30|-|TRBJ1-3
CAWSVRSTGNTIYF
TGTGCCTGGAGTGTAAGGTCAACTGGAAACACCATATATTTT